This record looks at one TCR beta chain sequence and its context. Its target is unknown. Germline lookup yields CDR1 SGHTA and CDR2 FQGNSA. With 1 base removed from V and 2 bases from J, the gap between germline ends came to 12 bases. This CDR3 contains 15 residues. This entry is derived from a study of cytomegalovirus exposure and HLA in healthy donors. The study's findings and limits: The study carried out a later analysis of TCR beta sequences. It associated approximately 15,000 of them with specific HLA alleles at a false discovery rate of 0.05. Sequence variants that were highly shared formed a cluster that was likely a sequencing artifact.

A multiplex PCR was run with 60 Vbeta primers and 13 Jbeta primers. This table comes from immunoSEQ multiplex PCR, and its TCRdb copy is limited to in-frame clones, with some not included. The sample has about 110,000 clones; under 80% are singletons. V and J are TRBV7-2 and TRBJ2-7; possibly TRBD2 for D (6 bases). Specimen: PBMCs. This clonotype originated in a woman in her fifties or sixties in good health and CMV-seropositive. CDR3 nucleotides: TGTGCCAGCAGCTTAGGACTAGGATTAGCCTACGAGCAGTACTTC. Its translation is CASSLGLGLAYEQYF. Based on the CDR3 plus reference TRBV7-2 and TRBJ2-7, the full variable domain is GAGVSQSPSNKVTEKGKDVELRCDPISGHTALYWYRQSLGQGLEFLIYFQGNSAPDKSGLPSDRFSAERTGGSVSTLTIQRTQQEDSAVYLCASSLGLGLAYEQYFGPGTRLTVT.